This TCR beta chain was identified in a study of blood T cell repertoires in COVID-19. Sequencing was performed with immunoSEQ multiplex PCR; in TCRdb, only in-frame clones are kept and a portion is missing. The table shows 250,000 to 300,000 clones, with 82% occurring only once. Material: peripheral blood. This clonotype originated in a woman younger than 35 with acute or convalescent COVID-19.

CDR3 loop: CASSDLGTGVSEQYF. The DNA for the CDR3 is TGTGCCAGCAGTGATCTCGGGACAGGGGTTTCCGAGCAGTACTTC. J is TRBJ2-7 and V is TRBV6-1; TRBD1 matches 10 bases. V was pared by 3 bases and J by 6 bases, with 8 bases of the junction left unmatched. In germline, CDR1 is MNHNS, CDR2 SASEGT. The CDR3 loop spans 15 amino acids.